Shown below are 10 T cell receptor beta chains from a single sample sequenced in a study of vaccination effects on CD4 cells after COVID-19. Antigens for these TCRs are unknown. Clones were sequenced by immunoSEQ multiplex PCR, and TCRdb holds only the in-frame ones, with some missing. The sample lists fewer than 25,000 clones, around 74% occurring once. ViraFEST assay sequencing came after antigen-specific CD4+ T cells were expanded with viral peptide pools. At the end of over 8 days of culture, CD4+ T cells were isolated. Infection dated between March and December 2020, before the Alpha, Beta and Delta variants reached the United States. Material: CD4+ T cells from PBMCs cultured with a peptide pool, obtained before COVID-19 vaccination. These receptors were taken from a human donor who had a prior SARS-CoV-2 infection.

The chain recombines TRBV7-2 with TRBJ1-2; no clear D. The CDR3 spans 12 residues. The V gene's germline CDR1 is SGHTA and CDR2 FQGNSA. The V gene lost 1 base and the J gene lost 5 bases, with 5 bases spanning the gap. In DNA, the CDR3 is TGTGCCAGCAGCTTAGGGGGTTATGGCTACACCTTC. The encoded protein is CASSLGGYGYTF.

The V call is TRBV14, the J call TRBJ2-3, with D hard to call. The V gene lost 11 bases and the J gene lost 1 base, with 13 bases spanning the gap. The CDR3 has 13 amino acids. The germline CDR1 and CDR2 sequences are SGHDN and FVKESK. Here the CDR3 reads CAVGLCGTDTQYF. CDR3 nucleotide sequence: TGTGCCGTAGGGTTATGTGGCACAGATACGCAGTATTTT.

The V call is TRBV5-1, the J call TRBJ2-3; D tentatively fits TRBD1 or TRBD2 (6 bases each). The V gene's germline CDR1 is SGHRS and CDR2 YFSETQ. This CDR3 spans 17 amino acids. Trimming took 0 bases from V and 4 from J, leaving 18 bases between them. CDR3 region: CASSLVPRGGPPDTQYF. Here the CDR3 DNA reads TGCGCCAGCAGCTTGGTTCCTAGAGGGGGGCCCCCAGATACGCAGTATTTT.

The rearrangement uses TRBV7-9 and TRBJ1-2; maybe TRBD1 (6 bases). With 7 bases removed from V and 3 bases from J, the gap between germline ends came to 18 bases. Germline V gene data show CDR1 as SEHNR and CDR2 as FQNEAQ (reference sequence). The CDR3 has 15 amino acids. CDR3 bases: TGTGCCAGCACCCCTCTCGTGGGGGGGCACTATGGCTACACCTTC. It specifies CASTPLVGGHYGYTF.

This clone has just a few counts. The V call is TRBV19, the J call TRBJ1-1, with unresolved D. Germline assignment: CDR1 LNHDA and CDR2 SQIVND (reference sequence). The CDR3 contains 14 residues. Trimming cost V 6 bases and J 0 bases, with 11 bases left between them. Here the CDR3 DNA reads TGTGCCAGTAGAAGTACACGGATGAACACTGAAGCTTTCTTT. Protein sequence: CASRSTRMNTEAFF. The variable domain in full, with the rest retrieved from reference TRBV19 and TRBJ1-1, is DGGITQSPKYLFRKEGQNVTLSCEQNLNHDAMYWYRQDPGQGLRLIYYSQIVNDFQKGDIAEGYSVSREKKESFPLTVTSAQKNPTAFYLCASRSTRMNTEAFFGQGTRLTVV.

This clone showed up just a few times. J is TRBJ2-2 and V is TRBV5-4; 7 bases are a match to TRBD1. Per the germline V gene, CDR1 is SGHNT and CDR2 is YYREEE (reference sequence). V was pared by 0 bases and J by 6 bases, with 5 bases of the junction left unmatched. CDR3 length equals 15 residues. The CDR3 DNA sequence: TGTGCCAGCAGCTTGGAGGGGGCCGCCCCCGGGGAGCTGTTTTTT. Protein: CASSLEGAAPGELFF.

The chain has TRBV11-3 and TRBJ2-1; TRBD2 is a possible D gene (6 bases). The germline CDR1 and CDR2 sequences are SGHNT and YENEEA. The CDR3 consists of 14 residues. V shed 3 bases and J shed 2 bases, with 8 bases lying between them. The CDR3 DNA follows: TGTGCCAGCAGCTTTAGCGGAACCTACAATGAGCAGTTCTTC. This gives the protein CASSFSGTYNEQFF. The full variable domain, in which reference TRBV11-3 and TRBJ2-1 provide the parts outside the CDR3, is EAGVVQSPRYKIIEKKQPVAFWCNPISGHNTLYWYLQNLGQGPELLIRYENEEAVDDSQLPKDRFSAERLKGVDSTLKIQPAELGDSAVYLCASSFSGTYNEQFFGPGTRLTVL.

The chain is built from TRBV12-3 or TRBV12-4 and TRBJ1-1; D is ambiguous. The V and J ends lost 3 bases and 6 bases respectively, with 8 bases between them. The CDR3 has 12 amino acids. CDR3 region: CASSFYSAEAFF. In DNA, the CDR3 is TGTGCCAGCAGTTTTTACAGTGCTGAAGCTTTCTTT.

This chain joins TRBV29-1 and TRBJ2-3; the D gene is possibly TRBD2 (5 bases). Germline V lookup: CDR1 SQVTM, CDR2 ANQGSEA. The CDR3 length is 13 residues. The ends were cut back, 4 bases at V and 6 bases at J, with 14 bases in the middle. The CDR3 DNA follows: TGCAGCGTTGCTTATGCGGGTCGGGATACGCAGTATTTT. This sequence encodes CSVAYAGRDTQYF.

The chain links TRBV7-2 to TRBJ2-1; the match to TRBD2 covers 8 bases. Germline V gene sequence: CDR1 SGHTA, CDR2 FQGNSA. The length of the CDR3 is 14 residues. J gave up 7 bases and V 11 bases, and 13 bases lay outside the gene matches. The CDR3 nucleotides are TGTGCCTCAAGCGGGGGCCTCTTTAGGAATGAGCAGTTCTTC. Translating it yields CASSGGLFRNEQFF.